Listed below are T cell receptor beta chains from one sample, sequenced in a study of shared clonotypes between healthy human individuals. The assay was immunoSEQ multiplex PCR, and TCRdb's table has in-frame clones only and misses some. Among some 300,000 clones listed, 73% were seen once. Sequenced: memory CD4+ T cells sorted from blood. These receptors were taken from a young man in good health. Both conserved end residues are part of each CDR3. A D gene is named only where the DNA matches it firmly. Rows give clone size only sometimes, using once, few, many, or a class for an expanded clone.

abundance,j_gene,d_gene,v_gene,len,CDR3aa,CDR3nt
-,TRBJ1-2,TRBD1,TRBV2,13,CASSPDRDGGYTF,TGTGCCAGCAGTCCCGACAGGGACGGGGGCTACACCTTC
-,TRBJ2-1,-,TRBV18,15,CASSPSAPPRNEQFF,TGTGCCAGCTCACCGTCTGCACCCCCACGCAATGAGCAGTTCTTC
many,TRBJ1-1,TRBD1,TRBV2,12,CASSIGDSEAFF,TGTGCCAGCAGTATTGGGGACAGCGAAGCTTTCTTT
once,TRBJ1-3,-,TRBV30,15,CAWNRVTGAGNTIYF,TGTGCCTGGAACCGCGTGACTGGTGCTGGAAACACCATATATTTT
-,TRBJ1-5,-,TRBV27,13,CASSPDTRQPQHF,TGTGCCAGCAGCCCTGACACGAGGCAGCCCCAGCATTTT
-,TRBJ1-5,TRBD1,TRBV10-3,16,CAISDRDRGQDQPQHF,TGTGCCATCAGTGACCGGGACAGGGGTCAAGATCAGCCCCAGCATTTT
few,TRBJ1-3,TRBD1,TRBV7-2,15,CASSRDRVSGNTIYF,TGTGCCAGCAGCCGGGACAGGGTTTCTGGAAACACCATATATTTT
-,TRBJ1-1,-,TRBV5-6,16,CASSLTLVLEETEAFF,TGTGCCAGCAGCTTGACTCTTGTTTTAGAAGAAACTGAAGCTTTCTTT
many,TRBJ2-7,-,TRBV7-2,13,CASSRDASYEQYF,TGTGCCAGCAGCCGGGACGCATCCTACGAGCAGTACTTC
-,TRBJ2-7,-,TRBV4-1,14,CASSQERFPGEQYF,TGCGCCAGCAGCCAAGAACGTTTCCCTGGGGAGCAGTACTTC
-,TRBJ2-3,-,TRBV14,14,CASSQGGSTDTQYF,TGTGCCAGCAGCCAAGGCGGCAGCACAGATACGCAGTATTTT
-,TRBJ2-3,-,TRBV14,13,CASSQDIPDTQYF,TGTGCCAGCAGCCAAGATATCCCAGATACGCAGTATTTT
-,TRBJ2-3,-,TRBV10-3,13,CAISESLAHTQYF,TGTGCCATCAGTGAGTCACTAGCACATACGCAGTATTTT
once,TRBJ1-5,TRBD1,TRBV4-3,15,CASSQDRGSNQPQHF,TGCGCCAGCAGCCAGGACAGGGGGAGCAATCAGCCCCAGCATTTT
-,TRBJ2-1,-,TRBV2,13,CASNGVGDNEQFF,TGTGCCAGCAACGGGGTTGGGGACAATGAGCAGTTCTTC